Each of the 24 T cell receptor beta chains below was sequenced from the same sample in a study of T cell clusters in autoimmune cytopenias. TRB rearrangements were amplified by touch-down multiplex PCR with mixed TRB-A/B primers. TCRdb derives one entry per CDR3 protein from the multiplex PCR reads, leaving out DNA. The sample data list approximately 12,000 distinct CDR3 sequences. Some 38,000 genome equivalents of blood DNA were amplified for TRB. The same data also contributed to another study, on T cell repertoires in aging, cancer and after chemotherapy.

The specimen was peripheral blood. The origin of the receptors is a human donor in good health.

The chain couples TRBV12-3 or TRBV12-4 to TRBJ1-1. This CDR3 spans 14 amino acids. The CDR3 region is CASSLAGGNTEAFF.

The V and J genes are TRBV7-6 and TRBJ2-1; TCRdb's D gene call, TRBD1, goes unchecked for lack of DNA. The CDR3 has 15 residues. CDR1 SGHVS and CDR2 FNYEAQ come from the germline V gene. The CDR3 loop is CASSLEGQGGDEQFF. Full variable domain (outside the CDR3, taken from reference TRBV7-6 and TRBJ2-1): GAGVSQSPRYKVTKRGQDVALRCDPISGHVSLYWYRQALGQGPEFLTYFNYEAQQDKSGLPNDRFSAERPEGSISTLTIQRTEQRDSAMYRCASSLEGQGGDEQFFGPGTRLTVL.

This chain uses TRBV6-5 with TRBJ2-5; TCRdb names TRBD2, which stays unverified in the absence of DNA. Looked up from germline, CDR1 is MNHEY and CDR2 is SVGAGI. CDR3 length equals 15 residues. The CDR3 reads CASSRTSGGSETQYF.

The CDR3 region is CASRVDHTEAFF. The rearrangement uses TRBV6-5 and TRBJ1-1. The length of the CDR3 is 12 residues. CDR1 is MNHEY and CDR2 is SVGAGI in the germline V gene.

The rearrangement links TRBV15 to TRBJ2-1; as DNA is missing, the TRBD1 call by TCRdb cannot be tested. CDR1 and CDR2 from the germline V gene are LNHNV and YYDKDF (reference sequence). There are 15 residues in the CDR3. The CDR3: CATSREAQGAVEQFF.

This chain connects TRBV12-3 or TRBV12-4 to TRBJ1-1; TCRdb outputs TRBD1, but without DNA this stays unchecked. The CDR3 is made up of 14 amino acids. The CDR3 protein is CASSPGGLNTEAFF.

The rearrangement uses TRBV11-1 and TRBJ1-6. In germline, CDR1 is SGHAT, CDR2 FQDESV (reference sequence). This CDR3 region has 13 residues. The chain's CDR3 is CASESSYNSPLHF. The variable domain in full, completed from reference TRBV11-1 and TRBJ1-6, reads EAEVAQSPRYKITEKSQAVAFWCDPISGHATLYWYRQILGQGPELLVQFQDESVVDDSQLPKDRFSAERLKGVDSTLKIQPAELGDSAMYLCASESSYNSPLHFGNGTRLTVT.

CDR3 amino acids: CASSFSTGKAFF. The V call is TRBV12-3 or TRBV12-4, the J call TRBJ1-1; as DNA is missing, the TRBD1 call by TCRdb cannot be tested. The CDR3 loop spans 12 amino acids.

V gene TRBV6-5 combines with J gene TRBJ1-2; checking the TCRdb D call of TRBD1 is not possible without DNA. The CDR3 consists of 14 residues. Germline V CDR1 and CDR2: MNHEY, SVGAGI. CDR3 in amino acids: CASSPRGPLSGYTF.

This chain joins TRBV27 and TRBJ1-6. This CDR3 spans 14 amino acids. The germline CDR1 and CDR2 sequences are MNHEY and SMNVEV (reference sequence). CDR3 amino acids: CASSLQQDNSPLHF.

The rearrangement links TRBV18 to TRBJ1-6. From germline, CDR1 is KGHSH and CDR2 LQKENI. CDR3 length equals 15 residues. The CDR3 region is CASSPQETDNSPLHF.

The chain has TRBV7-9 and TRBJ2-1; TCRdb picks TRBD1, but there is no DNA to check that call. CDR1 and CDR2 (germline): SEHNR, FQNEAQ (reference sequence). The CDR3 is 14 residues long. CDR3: CASSLEGREDEQFF.

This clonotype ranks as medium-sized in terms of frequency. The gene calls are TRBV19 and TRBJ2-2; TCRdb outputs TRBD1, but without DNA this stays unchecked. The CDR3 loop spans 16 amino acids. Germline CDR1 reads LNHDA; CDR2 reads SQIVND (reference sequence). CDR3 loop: CASSIGTGTNTGELFF.

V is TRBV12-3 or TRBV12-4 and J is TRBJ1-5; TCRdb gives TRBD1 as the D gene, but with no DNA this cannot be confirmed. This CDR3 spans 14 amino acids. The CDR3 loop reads CASSSQGFNQPQHF.

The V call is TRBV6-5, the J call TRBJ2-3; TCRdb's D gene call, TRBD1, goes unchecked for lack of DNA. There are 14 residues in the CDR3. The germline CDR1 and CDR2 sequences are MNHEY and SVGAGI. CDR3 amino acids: CASSYSRQGHTQYF.

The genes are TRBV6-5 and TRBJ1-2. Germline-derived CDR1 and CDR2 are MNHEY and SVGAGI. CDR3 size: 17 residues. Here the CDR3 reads CASSYPRDLLRQDGYTF.

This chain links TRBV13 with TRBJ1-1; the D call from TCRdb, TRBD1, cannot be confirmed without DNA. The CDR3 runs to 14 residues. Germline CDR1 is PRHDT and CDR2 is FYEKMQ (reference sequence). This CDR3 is CASTSGARNTEAFF.

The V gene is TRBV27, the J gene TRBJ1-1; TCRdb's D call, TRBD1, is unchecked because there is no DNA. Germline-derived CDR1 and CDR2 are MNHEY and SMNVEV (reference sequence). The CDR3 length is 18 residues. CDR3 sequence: CASSLSGGQGARNTEAFF.

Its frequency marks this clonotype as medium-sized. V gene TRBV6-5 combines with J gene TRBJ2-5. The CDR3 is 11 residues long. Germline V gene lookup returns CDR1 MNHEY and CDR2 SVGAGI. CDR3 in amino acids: CASSTQETQYF.

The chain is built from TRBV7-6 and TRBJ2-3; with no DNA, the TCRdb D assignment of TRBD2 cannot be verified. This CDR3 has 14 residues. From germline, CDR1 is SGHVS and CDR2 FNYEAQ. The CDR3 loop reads CASSLVALGDTQYF.

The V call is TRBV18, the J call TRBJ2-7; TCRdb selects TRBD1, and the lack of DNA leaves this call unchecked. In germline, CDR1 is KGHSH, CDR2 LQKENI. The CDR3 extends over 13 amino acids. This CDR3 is CASSPGTGNEQYF.

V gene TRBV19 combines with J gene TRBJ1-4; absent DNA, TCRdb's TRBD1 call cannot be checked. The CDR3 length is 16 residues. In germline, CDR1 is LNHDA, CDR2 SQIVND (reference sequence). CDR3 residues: CASSLHLTDGGEKLFF.

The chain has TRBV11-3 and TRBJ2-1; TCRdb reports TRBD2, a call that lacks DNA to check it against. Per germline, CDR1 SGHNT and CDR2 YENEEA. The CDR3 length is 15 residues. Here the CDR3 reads CASSFRSGGYNEQFF. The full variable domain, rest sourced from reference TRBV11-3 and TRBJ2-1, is EAGVVQSPRYKIIEKKQPVAFWCNPISGHNTLYWYLQNLGQGPELLIRYENEEAVDDSQLPKDRFSAERLKGVDSTLKIQPAELGDSAVYLCASSFRSGGYNEQFFGPGTRLTVL.

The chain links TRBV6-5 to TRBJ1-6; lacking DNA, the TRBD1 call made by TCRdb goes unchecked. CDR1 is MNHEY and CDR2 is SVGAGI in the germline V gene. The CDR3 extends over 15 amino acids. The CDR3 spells CASGEAGTANSPLHF.